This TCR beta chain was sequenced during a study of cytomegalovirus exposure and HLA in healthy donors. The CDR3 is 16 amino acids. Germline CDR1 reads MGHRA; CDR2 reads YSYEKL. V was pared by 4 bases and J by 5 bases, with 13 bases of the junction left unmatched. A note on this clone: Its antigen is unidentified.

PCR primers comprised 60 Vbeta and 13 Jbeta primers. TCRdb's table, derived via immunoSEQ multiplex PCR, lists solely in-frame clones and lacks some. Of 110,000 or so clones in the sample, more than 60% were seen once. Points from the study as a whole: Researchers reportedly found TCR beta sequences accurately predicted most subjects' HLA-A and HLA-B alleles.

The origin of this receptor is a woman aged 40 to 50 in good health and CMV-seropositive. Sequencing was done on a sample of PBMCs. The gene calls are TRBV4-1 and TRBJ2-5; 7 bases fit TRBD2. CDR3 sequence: CASSRTPGTKGETQYF. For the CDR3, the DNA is TGCGCCAGCAGCCGAACCCCCGGGACTAAAGGGGAGACCCAGTACTTC.